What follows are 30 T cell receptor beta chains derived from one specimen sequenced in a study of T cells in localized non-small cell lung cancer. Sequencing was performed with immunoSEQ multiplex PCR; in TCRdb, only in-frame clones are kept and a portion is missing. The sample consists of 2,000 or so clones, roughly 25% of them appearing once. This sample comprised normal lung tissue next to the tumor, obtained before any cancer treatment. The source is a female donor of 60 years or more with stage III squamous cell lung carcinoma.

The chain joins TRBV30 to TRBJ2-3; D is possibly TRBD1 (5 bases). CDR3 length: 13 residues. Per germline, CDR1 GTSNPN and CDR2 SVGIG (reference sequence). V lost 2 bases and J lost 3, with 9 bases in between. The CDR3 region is CAWSLPGTDTQYF. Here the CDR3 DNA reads TGTGCCTGGAGTCTTCCAGGGACAGATACGCAGTATTTT.

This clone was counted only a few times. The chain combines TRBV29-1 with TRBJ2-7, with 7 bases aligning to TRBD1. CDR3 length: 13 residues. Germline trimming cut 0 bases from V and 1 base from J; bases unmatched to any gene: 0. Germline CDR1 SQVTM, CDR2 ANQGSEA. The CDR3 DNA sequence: TGCAGCGTTGAAGAGGACAGGTCCTACGAGCAGTACTTC. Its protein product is CSVEEDRSYEQYF.

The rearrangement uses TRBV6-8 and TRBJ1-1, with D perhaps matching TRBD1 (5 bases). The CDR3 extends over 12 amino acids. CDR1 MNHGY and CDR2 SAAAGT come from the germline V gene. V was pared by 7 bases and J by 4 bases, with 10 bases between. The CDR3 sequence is CASTRGSTEAFF. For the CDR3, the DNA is TGTGCCAGCACAAGGGGATCCACTGAAGCTTTCTTT.

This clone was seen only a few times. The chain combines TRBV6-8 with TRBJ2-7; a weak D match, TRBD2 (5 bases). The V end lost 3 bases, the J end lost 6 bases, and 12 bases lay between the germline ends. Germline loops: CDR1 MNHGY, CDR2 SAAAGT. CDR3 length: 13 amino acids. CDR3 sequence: CASSYNAGVEQYF. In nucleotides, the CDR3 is TGTGCCAGCAGTTATAACGCCGGGGTCGAGCAGTACTTC.

Written as DNA, the CDR3 is TGTGCCAGCAGCCAAAATATAGAGGCGTTGTCCCAGCATTTT. Protein product: CASSQNIEALSQHF. The rearrangement links TRBV16 to TRBJ1-5, with D hard to call. Per germline, CDR1 KGHSY and CDR2 FQNENV. The CDR3 is 14 amino acids. V was cut by 2 bases and J by 11 bases, with 16 bases left in between.

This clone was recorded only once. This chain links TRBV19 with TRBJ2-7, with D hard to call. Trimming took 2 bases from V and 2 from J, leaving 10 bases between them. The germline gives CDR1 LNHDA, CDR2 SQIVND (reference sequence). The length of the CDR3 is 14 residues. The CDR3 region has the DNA TGTGCCAGTAGTATAAAGGACGGCCCCTACGAGCAGTACTTC. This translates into CASSIKDGPYEQYF.

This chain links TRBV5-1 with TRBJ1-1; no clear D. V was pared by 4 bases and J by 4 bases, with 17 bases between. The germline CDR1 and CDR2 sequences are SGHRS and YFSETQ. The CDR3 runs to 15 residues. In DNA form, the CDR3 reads TGCGCCAGCAGCATAGGTTTGTTGGTCGGCACTGAAGCTTTCTTT. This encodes CASSIGLLVGTEAFF. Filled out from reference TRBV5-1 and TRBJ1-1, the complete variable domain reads KAGVTQTPRYLIKTRGQQVTLSCSPISGHRSVSWYQQTPGQGLQFLFEYFSETQRNKGNFPGRFSGRQFSNSRSEMNVSTLELGDSALYLCASSIGLLVGTEAFFGQGTRLTVV.

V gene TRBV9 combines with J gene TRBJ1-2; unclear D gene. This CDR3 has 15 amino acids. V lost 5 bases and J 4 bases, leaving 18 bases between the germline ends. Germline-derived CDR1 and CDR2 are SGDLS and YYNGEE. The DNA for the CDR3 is TGTGCCAGCAGTCCCAGCCAACCTATCGGCTATGGCTACACCTTC. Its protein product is CASSPSQPIGYGYTF.

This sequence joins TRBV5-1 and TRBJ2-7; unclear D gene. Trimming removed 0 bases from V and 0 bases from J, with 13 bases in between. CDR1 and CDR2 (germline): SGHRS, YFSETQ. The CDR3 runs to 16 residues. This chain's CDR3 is CASSLVFGHRSYEQYF. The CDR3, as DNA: TGCGCCAGCAGCTTGGTTTTTGGGCACCGCTCCTACGAGCAGTACTTC.

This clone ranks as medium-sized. CDR3: CASSADRGRIGQPQHF. Here the CDR3 DNA reads TGTGCCAGCAGCGCCGACAGGGGGCGCATAGGTCAGCCCCAGCATTTT. The J gene is TRBJ1-5, the V gene TRBV11-3, with TRBD1 identical over 10 bases. V gave up 5 bases and J gave up 6 bases; unmatched junction bases: 10. The CDR3 loop spans 16 amino acids. Germline V CDR1 and CDR2: SGHNT, YENEEA.

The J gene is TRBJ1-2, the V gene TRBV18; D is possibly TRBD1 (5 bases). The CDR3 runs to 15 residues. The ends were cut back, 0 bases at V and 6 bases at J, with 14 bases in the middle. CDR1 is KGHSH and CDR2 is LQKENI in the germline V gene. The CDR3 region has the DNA TGTGCCAGCTCACCACCTTTCAGGGAGACACATGGCTACACCTTC. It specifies CASSPPFRETHGYTF.

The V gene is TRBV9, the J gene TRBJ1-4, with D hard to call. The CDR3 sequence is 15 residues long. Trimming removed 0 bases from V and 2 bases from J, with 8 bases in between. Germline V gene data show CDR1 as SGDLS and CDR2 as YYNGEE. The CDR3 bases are TGTGCCAGCAGCGTAGGATTCGGGACTAATGAAAAACTGTTTTTT. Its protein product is CASSVGFGTNEKLFF. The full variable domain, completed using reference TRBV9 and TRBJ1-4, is DSGVTQTPKHLITATGQRVTLRCSPRSGDLSVYWYQQSLDQGLQFLIQYYNGEERAKGNILERFSAQQFPDLHSELNLSSLELGDSALYFCASSVGFGTNEKLFFGSGTQLSVL.

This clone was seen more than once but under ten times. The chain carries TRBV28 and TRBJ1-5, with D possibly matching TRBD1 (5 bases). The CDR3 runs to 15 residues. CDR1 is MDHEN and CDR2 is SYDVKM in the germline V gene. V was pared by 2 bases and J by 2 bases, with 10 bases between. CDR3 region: CASSLLTGGNQPQHF. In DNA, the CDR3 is TGTGCCAGCAGTTTACTGACGGGGGGCAATCAGCCCCAGCATTTT.

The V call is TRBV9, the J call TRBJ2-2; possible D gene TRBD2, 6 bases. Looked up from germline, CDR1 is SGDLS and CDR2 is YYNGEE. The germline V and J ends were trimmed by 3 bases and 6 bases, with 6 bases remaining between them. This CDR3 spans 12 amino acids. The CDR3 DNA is TGTGCCAGCAGCGGGAGGGCCGGGGAGCTGTTTTTT. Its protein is CASSGRAGELFF. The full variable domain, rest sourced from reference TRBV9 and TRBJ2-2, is DSGVTQTPKHLITATGQRVTLRCSPRSGDLSVYWYQQSLDQGLQFLIQYYNGEERAKGNILERFSAQQFPDLHSELNLSSLELGDSALYFCASSGRAGELFFGEGSRLTVL.

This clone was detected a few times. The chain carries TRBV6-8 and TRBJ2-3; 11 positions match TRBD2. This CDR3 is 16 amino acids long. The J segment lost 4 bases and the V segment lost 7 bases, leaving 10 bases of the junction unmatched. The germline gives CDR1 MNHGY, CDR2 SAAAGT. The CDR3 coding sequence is TGTGCCAGCAAAATCCGACTAGCGGGGCTCCCAGATACGCAGTATTTT. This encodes CASKIRLAGLPDTQYF.

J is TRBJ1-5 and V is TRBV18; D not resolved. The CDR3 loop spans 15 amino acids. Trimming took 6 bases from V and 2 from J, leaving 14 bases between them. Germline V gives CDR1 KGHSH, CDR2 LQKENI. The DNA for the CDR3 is TGTGCCAGCTCCCCCGAAGTGGCGGGCAATCAGCCCCAGCATTTT. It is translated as CASSPEVAGNQPQHF.

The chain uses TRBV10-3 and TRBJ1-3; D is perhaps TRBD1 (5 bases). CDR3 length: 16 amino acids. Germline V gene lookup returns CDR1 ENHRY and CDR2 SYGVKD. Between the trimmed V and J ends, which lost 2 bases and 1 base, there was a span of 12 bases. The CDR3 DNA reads TGTGCCATCAGTGAGCCGGGGGGGGAATCTGGAAACACCATATATTTT. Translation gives CAISEPGGESGNTIYF.

The CDR3 reads CASSLGGASSYNEQFF. CDR3 nucleotides: TGTGCCAGCAGCTTGGGCGGGGCAAGCTCCTACAATGAGCAGTTCTTC. This rearrangement joins TRBV11-3 to TRBJ2-1; maybe TRBD2 (6 bases). The CDR3 contains 16 residues. Germline assignment: CDR1 SGHNT and CDR2 YENEEA. The ends were cut back, 3 bases at V and 0 bases at J, with 12 bases in the middle.

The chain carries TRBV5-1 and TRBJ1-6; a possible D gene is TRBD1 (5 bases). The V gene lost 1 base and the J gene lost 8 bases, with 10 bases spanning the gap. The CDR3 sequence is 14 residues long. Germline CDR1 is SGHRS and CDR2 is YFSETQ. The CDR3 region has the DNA TGCGCCAGCAGCTTGCTCGACAGCCATTCACCCCTCCACTTT. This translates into CASSLLDSHSPLHF. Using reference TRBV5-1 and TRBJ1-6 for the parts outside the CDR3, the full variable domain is KAGVTQTPRYLIKTRGQQVTLSCSPISGHRSVSWYQQTPGQGLQFLFEYFSETQRNKGNFPGRFSGRQFSNSRSEMNVSTLELGDSALYLCASSLLDSHSPLHFGNGTRLTVT.

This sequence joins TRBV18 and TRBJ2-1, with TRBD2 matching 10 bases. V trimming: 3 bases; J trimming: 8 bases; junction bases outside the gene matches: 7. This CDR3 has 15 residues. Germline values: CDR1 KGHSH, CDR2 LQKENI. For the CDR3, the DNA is TGTGCCAGCTCACCGGGAAGCGGGGGGGCATATGAGCAGTTCTTC. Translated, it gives CASSPGSGGAYEQFF.

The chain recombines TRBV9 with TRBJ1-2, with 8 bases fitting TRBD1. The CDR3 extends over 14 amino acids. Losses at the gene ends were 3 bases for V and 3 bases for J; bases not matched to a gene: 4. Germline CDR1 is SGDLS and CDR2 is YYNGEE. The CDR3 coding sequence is TGTGCCAGCAGCGGGGACAGGTTACACTATGGCTACACCTTC. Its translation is CASSGDRLHYGYTF.

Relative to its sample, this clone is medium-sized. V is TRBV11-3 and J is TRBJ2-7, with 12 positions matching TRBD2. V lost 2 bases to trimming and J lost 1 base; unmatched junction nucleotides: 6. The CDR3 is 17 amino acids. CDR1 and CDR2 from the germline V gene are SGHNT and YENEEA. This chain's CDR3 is CASSLLAGGSRSYEQYF. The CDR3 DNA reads TGTGCCAGCAGCTTACTAGCGGGGGGGAGTAGGTCCTACGAGCAGTACTTC.

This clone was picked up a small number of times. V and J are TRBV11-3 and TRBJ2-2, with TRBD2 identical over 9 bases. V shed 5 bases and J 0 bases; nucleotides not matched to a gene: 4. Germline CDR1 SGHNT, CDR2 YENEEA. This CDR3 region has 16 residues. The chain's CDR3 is CASSQGLASNTGELFF. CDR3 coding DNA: TGTGCCAGCAGCCAGGGACTAGCTTCGAACACCGGGGAGCTGTTTTTT.

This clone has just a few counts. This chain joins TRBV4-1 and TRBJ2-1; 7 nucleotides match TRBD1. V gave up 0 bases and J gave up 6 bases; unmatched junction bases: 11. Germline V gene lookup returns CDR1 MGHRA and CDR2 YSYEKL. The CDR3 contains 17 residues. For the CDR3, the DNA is TGCGCCAGCAGCCAAGAATCGGGGACAGCTATACTCAATGAGCAGTTCTTC. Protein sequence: CASSQESGTAILNEQFF.

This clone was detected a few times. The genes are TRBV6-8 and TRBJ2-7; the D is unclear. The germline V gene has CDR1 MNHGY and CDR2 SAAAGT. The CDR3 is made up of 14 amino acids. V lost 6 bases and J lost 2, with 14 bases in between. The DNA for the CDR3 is TGTGCCAGCAGCCTCAGGCTAGGGACCTACGAGCAGTACTTC. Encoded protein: CASSLRLGTYEQYF.

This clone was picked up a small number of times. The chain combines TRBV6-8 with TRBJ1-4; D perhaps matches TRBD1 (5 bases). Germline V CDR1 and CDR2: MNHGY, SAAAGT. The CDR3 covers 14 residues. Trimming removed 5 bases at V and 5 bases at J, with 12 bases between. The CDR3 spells CASSDRRRNEKLFF. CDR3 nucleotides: TGTGCCAGCAGTGACAGACGGAGAAATGAAAAACTGTTTTTT.

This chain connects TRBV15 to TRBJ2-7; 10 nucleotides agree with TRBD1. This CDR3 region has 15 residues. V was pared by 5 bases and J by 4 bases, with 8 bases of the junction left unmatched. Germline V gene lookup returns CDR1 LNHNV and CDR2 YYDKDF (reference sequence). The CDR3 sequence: CATSPAGTGDYEQYF. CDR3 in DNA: TGTGCCACCAGCCCCGCCGGGACAGGGGATTACGAGCAGTACTTC.

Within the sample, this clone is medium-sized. CDR3 sequence reads: CASTLGVAGPTDTQYF. CDR3 nucleotide sequence: TGTGCCAGCACCCTTGGAGTAGCGGGGCCCACAGATACGCAGTATTTT. V and J are TRBV11-3 and TRBJ2-3; TRBD2 agrees at 8 bases. CDR3 length equals 16 residues. Germline trimming cut 7 bases from V and 2 bases from J; bases unmatched to any gene: 11. The V gene's germline CDR1 is SGHNT and CDR2 YENEEA. The complete variable domain, with remaining parts taken from reference TRBV11-3 and TRBJ2-3, reads EAGVVQSPRYKIIEKKQPVAFWCNPISGHNTLYWYLQNLGQGPELLIRYENEEAVDDSQLPKDRFSAERLKGVDSTLKIQPAELGDSAVYLCASTLGVAGPTDTQYFGPGTRLTVL.

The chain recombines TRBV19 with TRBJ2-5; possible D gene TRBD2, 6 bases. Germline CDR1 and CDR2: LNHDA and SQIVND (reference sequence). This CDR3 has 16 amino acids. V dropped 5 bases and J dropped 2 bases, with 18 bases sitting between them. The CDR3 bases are TGTGCCAGTAGTGCCCACCCCAGAGGACTACAAGAGACCCAGTACTTC. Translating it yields CASSAHPRGLQETQYF.

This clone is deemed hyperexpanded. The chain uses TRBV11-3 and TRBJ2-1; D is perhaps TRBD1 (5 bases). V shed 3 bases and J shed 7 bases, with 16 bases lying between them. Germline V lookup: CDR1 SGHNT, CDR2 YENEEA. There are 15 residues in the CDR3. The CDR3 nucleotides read TGTGCCAGCAGCTTCGGGCAGGGAATTGGGAATGAGCAGTTCTTC. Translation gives CASSFGQGIGNEQFF.